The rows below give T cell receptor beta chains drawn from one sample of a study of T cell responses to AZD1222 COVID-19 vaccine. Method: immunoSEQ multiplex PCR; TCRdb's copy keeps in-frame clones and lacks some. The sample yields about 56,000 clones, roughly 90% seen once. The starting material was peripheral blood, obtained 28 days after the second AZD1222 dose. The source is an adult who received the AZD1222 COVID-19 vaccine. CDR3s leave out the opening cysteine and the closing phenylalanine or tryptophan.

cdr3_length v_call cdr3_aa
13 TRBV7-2 ASSGRGVGANVLT
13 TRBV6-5 ASRLLGRESSPLH
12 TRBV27 ASSLRTDAYEQY
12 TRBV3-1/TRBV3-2 ASSREGSLGEQY
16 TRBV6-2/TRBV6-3 ASSYLPIAGVLYNEQF
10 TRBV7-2 ASNLAGNTIY
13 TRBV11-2 ASSLTGGPFYEQF
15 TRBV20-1 SASGGGGITGANVLT
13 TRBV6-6 ASSAPRQGFEKLF
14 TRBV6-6 ASSSPGQGSPNEQF
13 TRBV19 ASSIGAANTGELF
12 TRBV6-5 ASGLAGDRNEQF
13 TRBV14 ASSLTSGNSYEQY
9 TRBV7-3 ASSLHNEQF
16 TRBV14 ASSQVASGGSWYNEQF
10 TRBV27 ASSLSGAGYT
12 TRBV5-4 ASSPGGTNYGYT
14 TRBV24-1 ATSDSTGLSYNEQF
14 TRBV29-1 SVEDPRGYSNQPQH
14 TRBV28 ASSTVAGQAYNEQF
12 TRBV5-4 ASSLAEGAGGYT
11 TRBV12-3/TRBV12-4 ASSLEGEYGYT
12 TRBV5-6 ASSGLGQGYEQY
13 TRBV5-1 ASSLQGELNGKLF
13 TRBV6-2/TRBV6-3 ASSYSSGSGGEQY
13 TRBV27 ASKVNRGRNQPQH
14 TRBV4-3 ASSQTRDRPNYGYT
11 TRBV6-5 ASRVTGDYGYT
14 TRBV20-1 SASGAGRSSGNTIY
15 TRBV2 ASKPGRRLLAKNIQY
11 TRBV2 ASMDRVNSPLH